The 31 T cell receptor beta chains below come from one sample, sequenced in a study of blood T cell repertoires in COVID-19 (dated by TCRdb to 2018 to 2021). The library was generated by the immunoSEQ multiplex PCR assay. Imported from immuneACCESS, the table was reduced by TCRdb to in-frame sequences with V and J called. These copies leave out some clones; in studies compared against another copy, an unresolved V gene accounts for under half, and the cause of the remainder is not known. Here the sample has hundreds of thousands of clones; more than 80% occur a single time. The top ten clones comprise roughly 1.4% of the sample. The sequenced material came from peripheral blood. All receptors derive from a woman younger than 45 with active or convalescent COVID-19.

V gene TRBV4-2 combines with J gene TRBJ2-3, with 10 bases identical to TRBD2. CDR1 is LGHNA and CDR2 is YNFKEQ in the germline V gene. The junction had 6 bases not matched to a gene; V was cut back by 0 bases and J by 6 bases. This CDR3 contains 16 residues. DNA for the CDR3: TGTGCCAGCAGCCAAGATGGAGCGGGAGGGCCGGATACGCAGTATTTT. This translates into CASSQDGAGGPDTQYF.

CDR3 DNA: TGTGCCAGCAGCCCACAGGGTACGCAGCCCCAGCATTTT. Translated, it gives CASSPQGTQPQHF. The chain couples TRBV7-9 to TRBJ1-5; weak D call: TRBD1 (6 bases). Looked up from germline, CDR1 is SEHNR and CDR2 is FQNEAQ (reference sequence). The CDR3 is made up of 13 amino acids. Trimming pared 5 bases from V and 7 bases from J, leaving 12 bases between.

V is TRBV16 and J is TRBJ1-5, with a weak D call TRBD1 (5 bases). Per germline, CDR1 KGHSY and CDR2 FQNENV. The CDR3 runs to 16 residues. Trimming removed 2 bases at V and 3 bases at J, with 14 bases between. The CDR3: CASSQRGLANNQPQHF. The DNA of the CDR3 is TGTGCCAGCAGCCAAAGGGGACTCGCTAACAATCAGCCCCAGCATTTT. Together with reference TRBV16 and TRBJ1-5, the CDR3 gives the full variable domain: GEEVAQTPKHLVRGEGQKAKLYCAPIKGHSYVFWYQQVLKNEFKFLISFQNENVFDETGMPKERFSAKCLPNSPCSLEIQATKLEDSAVYFCASSQRGLANNQPQHFGDGTRLSIL.

The gene calls are TRBV24-1 and TRBJ2-1; D is ambiguous. Per germline, CDR1 KGHDR and CDR2 SFDVKD. V lost 10 bases and J lost 4, with 16 bases in between. CDR3 length: 14 amino acids. The CDR3 DNA follows: TGTGCCACTATCGATGCTAAGTGGTACAATGAGCAGTTCTTC. Translation gives CATIDAKWYNEQFF.

The rearrangement joins TRBV7-9 to TRBJ2-4; 11 positions agree with TRBD2. The germline CDR1 and CDR2 sequences are SEHNR and FQNEAQ (reference sequence). The CDR3 is 16 residues long. V gave up 5 bases and J gave up 6 bases; unmatched junction bases: 9. CDR3 sequence: CASSPFSGGAVNIQYF. The CDR3, as DNA: TGTGCCAGCAGCCCGTTTAGCGGGGGGGCCGTAAACATTCAGTACTTC.

The V gene is TRBV6-6, the J gene TRBJ1-2, with a weak D call TRBD1 (6 bases). Germline values: CDR1 MNHNY, CDR2 SVGAGI (reference sequence). Trimming left V 2 bases short and J 7 bases short, with 14 bases between. The length of the CDR3 is 14 residues. The CDR3, as DNA: TGTGCCAGCAGTTACCGTGACAGGTCTAGTGGCTACACCTTC. Translated, it gives CASSYRDRSSGYTF.

The V and J genes are TRBV9 and TRBJ1-4, with D possibly being TRBD1 (5 bases). Per germline, CDR1 SGDLS and CDR2 YYNGEE. The CDR3 has 17 amino acids. The V gene lost 0 bases and the J gene lost 5 bases, with 17 bases spanning the gap. In DNA, the CDR3 is TGTGCCAGCAGCGTAGCCCGTGGGACTGAGCACAATGAAAAACTGTTTTTT. It yields the protein CASSVARGTEHNEKLFF.

CDR3 sequence reads: CASSLAAGHGYNEQFF. The CDR3 bases are TGTGCCAGCAGCTTAGCAGCTGGACACGGGTACAATGAGCAGTTCTTC. This sequence joins TRBV11-3 and TRBJ2-1; D might be TRBD1 (5 bases). This CDR3 is 16 amino acids long. The ends were cut back, 1 base at V and 4 bases at J, with 14 bases in the middle. CDR1 is SGHNT, CDR2 YENEEA, per germline.

The rearrangement links TRBV18 to TRBJ1-1, with 7 bases lining up with TRBD1. Germline values: CDR1 KGHSH, CDR2 LQKENI. The ends lost 6 bases at V and 4 bases at J; junction bases unmatched: 8. The CDR3 totals 14 residues. The DNA for the CDR3 is TGTGCCAGCTCTACGACAGGGACGGTCACTGAAGCTTTCTTT. The encoded protein is CASSTTGTVTEAFF.

The chain carries TRBV11-2 and TRBJ2-2, with D tentatively TRBD1 (5 bases). The germline V and J ends were trimmed by 5 bases and 3 bases, with 10 bases remaining between them. Germline CDR1 is SGHAT and CDR2 is FQNNGV. The CDR3 consists of 14 residues. CDR3 DNA: TGTGCCAGCAGCCAATCAGGGTACACCGGGGAGCTGTTTTTT. Its protein product is CASSQSGYTGELFF.

V usage is TRBV23-1 and J usage is TRBJ2-1, with D possibly being TRBD1 (6 bases). TRBV23-1 is an ORF, and what it does is uncertain. The CDR3 consists of 15 residues. V dropped 5 bases and J dropped 3 bases, with 14 bases sitting between them. DNA for the CDR3: TGCGCCAGCAGTATTCCGGGACAAAGCTACAATGAGCAGTTCTTC. As protein: CASSIPGQSYNEQFF.

CDR3 region: CASSTSGIHEQYF. The CDR3 region has the DNA TGTGCCAGCAGTACTAGCGGGATACACGAGCAGTACTTC. The chain joins TRBV12-3 or TRBV12-4 to TRBJ2-7; 10 nucleotides line up with TRBD2. J lost 5 bases, V lost 5 bases, and 3 bases had no gene match. This CDR3 contains 13 residues.

The chain links TRBV10-3 to TRBJ1-1; D is unclear. Germline CDR1 and CDR2: ENHRY and SYGVKD. V lost 8 bases and J lost 8, with 18 bases in between. The CDR3 is made up of 13 amino acids. CDR3 DNA: TGTGCCATCCTAAGCCCCGCTACGAAGGAAGCTTTCTTT. Protein product: CAILSPATKEAFF.

The chain employs TRBV28 and TRBJ1-5; 10 bases agree with TRBD1. Germline CDR1 MDHEN, CDR2 SYDVKM. This CDR3 comprises 12 residues. J lost 9 bases, V lost 6 bases, and 2 bases had no gene match. The CDR3 nucleotides are TGTGCCAGCAGGACAGGGGGCGCGCCCCAGCATTTT. Amino acids: CASRTGGAPQHF.

This chain links TRBV7-2 with TRBJ1-3, with D perhaps matching TRBD1 (5 bases). V gave up 4 bases and J gave up 2 bases, with 9 bases separating them. Germline V gene data show CDR1 as SGHTA and CDR2 as FQGNSA. The CDR3 totals 14 residues. The CDR3 is CASSYQGAGNTIYF. The CDR3 DNA follows: TGTGCCAGCAGCTACCAGGGCGCTGGAAACACCATATATTTT.

This chain uses TRBV9 with TRBJ2-3; D may be TRBD1 (6 bases). CDR1 and CDR2 from the germline V gene are SGDLS and YYNGEE. Between the trimmed V and J ends, which lost 0 bases and 2 bases, there was a span of 10 bases. The CDR3 is 15 amino acids. CDR3 region: CASSVVGASTDTQYF. The DNA for the CDR3 is TGTGCCAGCAGCGTAGTGGGGGCCTCCACAGATACGCAGTATTTT.

In this sample, this clone turned up a few times. The chain has TRBV18 and TRBJ1-2, with D possibly TRBD1 on 6 matching bases. CDR1 is KGHSH, CDR2 LQKENI, per germline. This CDR3 is built from 15 residues. V lost 0 bases and J 2 bases, leaving 10 bases between the germline ends. The CDR3 region has the DNA TGTGCCAGCTCACCACCGGCCAGGGGAAACTATGGCTACACCTTC. Amino acid sequence: CASSPPARGNYGYTF. The complete variable domain, with remaining parts taken from reference TRBV18 and TRBJ1-2, reads NAGVMQNPRHLVRRRGQEARLRCSPMKGHSHVYWYRQLPEEGLKFMVYLQKENIIDESGMPKERFSAEFPKEGPSILRIQQVVRGDSAAYFCASSPPARGNYGYTFGSGTRLTVV.

This clone was picked up one time. The rearrangement links TRBV19 to TRBJ2-5, with 10 positions matching TRBD1. With V trimmed by 9 bases and J by 4 bases, 5 bases remained unmatched. Germline lookup yields CDR1 LNHDA and CDR2 SQIVND (reference sequence). This CDR3 contains 13 residues. The CDR3 is CASGQGVPETQYF. The CDR3 nucleotides read TGTGCCAGCGGACAGGGGGTACCAGAGACCCAGTACTTC. Based on the CDR3 plus reference TRBV19 and TRBJ2-5, the full variable domain is DGGITQSPKYLFRKEGQNVTLSCEQNLNHDAMYWYRQDPGQGLRLIYYSQIVNDFQKGDIAEGYSVSREKKESFPLTVTSAQKNPTAFYLCASGQGVPETQYFGPGTRLLVL.

The J gene is TRBJ1-2, the V gene TRBV19, with D perhaps matching TRBD1 (6 bases). The germline V gene encodes CDR1 LNHDA and CDR2 SQIVND (reference sequence). V was cut by 10 bases and J by 2 bases, with 14 bases left in between. This CDR3 region has 13 residues. CDR3 loop: CATLPGHNYGYTF. For the CDR3, the DNA is TGTGCCACCTTACCGGGACACAACTATGGCTACACCTTC.

V gene TRBV2 combines with J gene TRBJ1-1; no reliable D call. The CDR3 is made up of 14 amino acids. Germline V gene sequence: CDR1 SNHLY, CDR2 FYNNEI. The V end was cut by 3 bases, the J end by 5 bases, with 13 bases between. CDR3 DNA sequence: TGTGCCAGCAGTGAGGCGGGCGTTGTAACTGAAGCTTTCTTT. The encoded protein is CASSEAGVVTEAFF.

The V gene is TRBV4-1, the J gene TRBJ2-6, with TRBD1 matching over 8 bases. The length of the CDR3 is 18 residues. Germline CDR1 and CDR2: MGHRA and YSYEKL. With 0 bases clipped from V and 0 bases from J, the junction kept 4 bases outside the gene matches. The CDR3 nucleotides are TGCGCCAGCAGCCAAGATCCGGACAGGGCCTCTGGGGCCAACGTCCTGACTTTC. Translation gives CASSQDPDRASGANVLTF.

The chain recombines TRBV5-1 with TRBJ2-3; the D is unclear. CDR1 SGHRS and CDR2 YFSETQ come from the germline V gene. The V and J ends lost 6 bases and 4 bases respectively, with 12 bases between them. This CDR3 is built from 13 residues. The CDR3 DNA reads TGCGCCAGCACTCTCTCGGGTGCAGATACGCAGTATTTT. Translated: CASTLSGADTQYF. Combining the CDR3 with reference TRBV5-1 and TRBJ2-3 gives the whole variable domain KAGVTQTPRYLIKTRGQQVTLSCSPISGHRSVSWYQQTPGQGLQFLFEYFSETQRNKGNFPGRFSGRQFSNSRSEMNVSTLELGDSALYLCASTLSGADTQYFGPGTRLTVL.

The chain couples TRBV27 to TRBJ2-2, with 9 bases that match TRBD1. Trimming removed 6 bases from V and 5 bases from J; junction bases left unmatched: 10. The CDR3 is 16 amino acids. CDR1 is MNHEY and CDR2 is SMNVEV in the germline V gene (reference sequence). As DNA, the CDR3 is TGTGCCAGCAGCTCCTCCCCGGGACAGGGAACCGGGGAGCTGTTTTTT. Translating it yields CASSSSPGQGTGELFF.

The V and J genes are TRBV6-1 and TRBJ1-5, with unresolved D. V was clipped by 2 bases and J by 3 bases, with 11 bases between them. The CDR3 extends over 15 amino acids. Germline CDR1 is MNHNS and CDR2 is SASEGT. The CDR3 DNA sequence: TGTGCCAGCAGTGAATCGACGGGTGTCAATCAGCCCCAGCATTTT. Amino acids: CASSESTGVNQPQHF.

This chain uses TRBV7-9 with TRBJ1-1; tentatively, D is TRBD1 (5 bases). CDR3 size: 14 residues. V lost 4 bases, J lost 6 bases, and 15 bases lay in between. The germline V gene has CDR1 SEHNR and CDR2 FQNEAQ (reference sequence). The CDR3: CASSSGPLIPEAFF. The CDR3 nucleotides are TGTGCCAGCAGCTCAGGGCCCCTTATCCCTGAAGCTTTCTTT.

The chain is built from TRBV3-1 (or the pseudogene TRBV3-2) and TRBJ1-2; TRBD1 matches at 7 bases. CDR1 and CDR2 from the germline V gene are LGHDT and YNNKEL (reference sequence). The CDR3 loop spans 15 amino acids. The junction had 1 base not matched to a gene; V was cut back by 0 bases and J by 0 bases. CDR3: CASSQDQGANYGYTF. In DNA form, the CDR3 reads TGTGCCAGCAGCCAAGATCAGGGGGCTAACTATGGCTACACCTTC.

In its sample, this clone was seen once. CDR3 coding DNA: TGTGCCAGCAGCTTGGGGACAGGGGCCACTGAAGCTTTCTTT. It translates to CASSLGTGATEAFF. The chain couples TRBV5-4 to TRBJ1-1, with TRBD1 matching 9 bases. J was trimmed by 4 bases and V by 0 bases; bases with no gene match: 1. This CDR3 contains 14 residues. Germline assignment: CDR1 SGHNT and CDR2 YYREEE (reference sequence). The full variable domain, completed using reference TRBV5-4 and TRBJ1-1, is ETGVTQSPTHLIKTRGQQVTLRCSSQSGHNTVSWYQQALGQGPQFIFQYYREEENGRGNFPPRFSGLQFPNYSSELNVNALELDDSALYLCASSLGTGATEAFFGQGTRLTVV.

The CDR3, as DNA: TGCAGTGCTAGTACCGAGGGACAGGGCGACTATGGCTACACCTTC. Its translation: CSASTEGQGDYGYTF. J is TRBJ1-2 and V is TRBV20-1, with 9 bases fitting TRBD1. CDR1 is DFQATT, CDR2 SNEGSKA, per germline (reference sequence). J was trimmed by 3 bases and V by 3 bases; bases with no gene match: 8. This CDR3 has 15 amino acids.

The J gene is TRBJ2-7, the V gene TRBV5-4; D is perhaps TRBD1 (6 bases). CDR3 length: 14 residues. V lost 2 bases to trimming and J lost 5 bases, with 14 bases between them. CDR1 is SGHNT and CDR2 is YYREEE in the germline V gene (reference sequence). The CDR3 region is CASSFSQGSHEQYF. CDR3 DNA: TGTGCCAGCAGCTTCTCCCAGGGGTCCCACGAGCAGTACTTC.

The chain recombines TRBV6-5 with TRBJ1-2, with 7 bases fitting TRBD1. Germline CDR1 reads MNHEY; CDR2 reads SVGAGI. V was pared by 0 bases and J by 4 bases, with 2 bases of the junction left unmatched. This CDR3 comprises 14 residues. The CDR3 sequence is CASSYSGQLYGYTF. The CDR3 region has the DNA TGTGCCAGCAGTTACTCGGGACAGCTCTATGGCTACACCTTC.

This sequence joins TRBV27 and TRBJ2-7, with 9 nucleotides matching TRBD1. Germline assignment: CDR1 MNHEY and CDR2 SMNVEV (reference sequence). V was pared by 6 bases and J by 3 bases, with 6 bases of the junction left unmatched. This CDR3 is 14 amino acids long. The CDR3 DNA sequence: TGTGCCAGCAGGGGGGGACAGGGAAACTACGAGCAGTACTTC. Translated, it gives CASRGGQGNYEQYF.